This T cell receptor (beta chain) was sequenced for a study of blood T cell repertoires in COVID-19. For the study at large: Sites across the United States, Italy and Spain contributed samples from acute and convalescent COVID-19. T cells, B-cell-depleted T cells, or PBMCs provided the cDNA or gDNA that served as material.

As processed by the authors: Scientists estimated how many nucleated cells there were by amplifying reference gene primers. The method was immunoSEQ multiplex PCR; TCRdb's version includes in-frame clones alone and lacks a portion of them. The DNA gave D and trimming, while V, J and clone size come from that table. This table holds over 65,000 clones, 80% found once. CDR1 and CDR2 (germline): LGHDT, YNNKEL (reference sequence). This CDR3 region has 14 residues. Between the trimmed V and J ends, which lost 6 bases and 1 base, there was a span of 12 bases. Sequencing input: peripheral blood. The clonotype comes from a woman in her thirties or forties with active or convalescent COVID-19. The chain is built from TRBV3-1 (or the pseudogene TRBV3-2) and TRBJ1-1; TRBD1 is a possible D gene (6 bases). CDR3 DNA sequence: TGTGCCAGCAGTCGAGGGGGACGGAACACTGAAGCTTTCTTT. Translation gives CASSRGGRNTEAFF.